This T cell receptor (beta chain) was obtained from a study of cytomegalovirus exposure and HLA in healthy donors. As to this clone: Its antigen is still unknown. At one end, the junction sequence differs from germline, possibly due to a read error.

The primer mix had 60 Vbeta and 13 Jbeta primers. TCRdb's copy holds only in-frame clones and misses some; the assay was immunoSEQ multiplex PCR. This sample has under 200,000 clones, with over 70% found just once. Study-wide results and caveats: Only CMV serostatus was available as immune exposure information. V- and J-gene trimming of TCR beta was linked (in a later analysis) to a missense DCLRE1C variant.

Germline V gives CDR1 KGHSH, CDR2 LQKENI. The CDR3 is made up of 13 amino acids. The origin of this receptor is a woman aged 45 to 65 in good health and CMV-seropositive. The specimen was PBMCs. V gene TRBV18 combines with J gene TRBJ2-7, with D possibly being TRBD1 (6 bases). CDR3 coding DNA: TGTGCCAGCCCACCCCGCAGGGGTGACGAGCAGTACTTC. The encoded protein is CASPPRRGDEQYF.